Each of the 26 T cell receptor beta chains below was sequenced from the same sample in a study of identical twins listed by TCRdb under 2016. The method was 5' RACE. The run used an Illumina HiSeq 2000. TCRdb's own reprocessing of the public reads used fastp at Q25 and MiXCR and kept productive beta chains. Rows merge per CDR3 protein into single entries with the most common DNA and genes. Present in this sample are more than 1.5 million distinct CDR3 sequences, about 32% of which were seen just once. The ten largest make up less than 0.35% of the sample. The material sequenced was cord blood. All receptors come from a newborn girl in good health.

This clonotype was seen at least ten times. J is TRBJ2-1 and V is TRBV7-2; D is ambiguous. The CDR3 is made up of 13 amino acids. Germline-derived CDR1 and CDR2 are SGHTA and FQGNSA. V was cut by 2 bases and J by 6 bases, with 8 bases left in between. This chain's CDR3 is CASSLQGSNEQFF. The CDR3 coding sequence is TGTGCCAGCAGCTTACAAGGATCCAATGAGCAGTTCTTC.

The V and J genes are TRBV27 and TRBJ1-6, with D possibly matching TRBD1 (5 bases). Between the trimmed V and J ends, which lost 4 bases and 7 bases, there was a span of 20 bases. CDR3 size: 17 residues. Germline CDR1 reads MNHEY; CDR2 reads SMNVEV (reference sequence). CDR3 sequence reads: CASSSLFNGGLNSPLHF. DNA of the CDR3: TGTGCCAGCAGTTCTCTATTTAACGGGGGTTTGAATTCACCCCTCCACTTT.

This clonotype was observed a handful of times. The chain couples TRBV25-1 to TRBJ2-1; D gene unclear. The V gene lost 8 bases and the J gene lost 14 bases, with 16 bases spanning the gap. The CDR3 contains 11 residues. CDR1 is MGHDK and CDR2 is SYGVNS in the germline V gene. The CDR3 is CASLDRTVEFF. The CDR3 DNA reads TGTGCCAGCCTCGATAGAACGGTGGAGTTCTTC.

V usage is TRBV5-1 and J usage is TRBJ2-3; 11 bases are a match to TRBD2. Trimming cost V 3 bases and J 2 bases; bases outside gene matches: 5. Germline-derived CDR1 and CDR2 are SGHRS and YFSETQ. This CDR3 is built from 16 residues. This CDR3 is CASSWGTSGTTDTQYF. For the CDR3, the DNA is TGCGCCAGCAGCTGGGGGACTAGCGGTACCACAGATACGCAGTATTTT.

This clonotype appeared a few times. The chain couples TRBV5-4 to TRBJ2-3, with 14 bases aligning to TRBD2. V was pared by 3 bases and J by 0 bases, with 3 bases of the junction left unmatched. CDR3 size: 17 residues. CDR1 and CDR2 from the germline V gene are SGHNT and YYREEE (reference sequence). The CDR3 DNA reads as TGTGCCAGCAGCTCGACTAGCGGGGGGGCTAGCACAGATACGCAGTATTTT. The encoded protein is CASSSTSGGASTDTQYF.

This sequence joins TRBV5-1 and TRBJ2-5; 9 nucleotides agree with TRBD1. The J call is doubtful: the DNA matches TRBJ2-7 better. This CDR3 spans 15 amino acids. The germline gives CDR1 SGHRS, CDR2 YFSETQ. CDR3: CASSLQGQGTYEQYF. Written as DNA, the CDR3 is TGCGCCAGCAGCTTGCAGGGACAGGGAACCTACGAGCAGTACTTC.

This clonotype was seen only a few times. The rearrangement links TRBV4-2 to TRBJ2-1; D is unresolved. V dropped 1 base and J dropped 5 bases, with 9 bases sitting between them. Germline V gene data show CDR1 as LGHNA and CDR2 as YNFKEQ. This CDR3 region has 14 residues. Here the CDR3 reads CASSQVDWHNEQFF. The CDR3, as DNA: TGTGCCAGCAGCCAAGTAGACTGGCACAATGAGCAGTTCTTC.

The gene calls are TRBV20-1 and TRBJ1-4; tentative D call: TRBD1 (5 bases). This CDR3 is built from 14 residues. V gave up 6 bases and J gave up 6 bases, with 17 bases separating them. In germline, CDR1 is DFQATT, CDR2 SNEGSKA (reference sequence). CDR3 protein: CSAPNRWGDEKLFF. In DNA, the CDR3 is TGCAGTGCCCCGAATCGTTGGGGGGATGAAAAACTGTTTTTT.

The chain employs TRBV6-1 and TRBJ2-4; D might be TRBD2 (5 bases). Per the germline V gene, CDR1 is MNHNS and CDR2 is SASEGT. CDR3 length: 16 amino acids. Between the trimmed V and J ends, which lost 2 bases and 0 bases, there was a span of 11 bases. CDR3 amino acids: CASSEWMGVAKNIQYF. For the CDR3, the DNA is TGTGCCAGCAGTGAATGGATGGGAGTAGCCAAAAACATTCAGTACTTC.

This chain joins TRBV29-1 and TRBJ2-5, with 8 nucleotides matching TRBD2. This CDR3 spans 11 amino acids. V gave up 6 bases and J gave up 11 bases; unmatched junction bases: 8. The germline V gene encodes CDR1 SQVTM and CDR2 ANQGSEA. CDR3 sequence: CSVGGANEQYF. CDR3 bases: TGCAGCGTCGGGGGGGCCAATGAGCAGTACTTC.

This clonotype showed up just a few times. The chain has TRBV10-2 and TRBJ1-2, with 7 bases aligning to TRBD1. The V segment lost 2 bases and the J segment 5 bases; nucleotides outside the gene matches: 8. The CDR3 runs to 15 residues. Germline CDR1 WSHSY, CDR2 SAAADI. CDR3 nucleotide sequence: TGCGCCAGCAGTGAGAGTCTCGGGGACAGATATGGCTACACCTTC. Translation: CASSESLGDRYGYTF.

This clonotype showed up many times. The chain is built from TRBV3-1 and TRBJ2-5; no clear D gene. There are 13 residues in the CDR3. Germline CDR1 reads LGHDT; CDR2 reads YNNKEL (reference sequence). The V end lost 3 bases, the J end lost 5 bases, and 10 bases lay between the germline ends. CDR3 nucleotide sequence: TGTGCCAGCAGCCATTTGGGTGAGGAGACCCAGTACTTC. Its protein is CASSHLGEETQYF.

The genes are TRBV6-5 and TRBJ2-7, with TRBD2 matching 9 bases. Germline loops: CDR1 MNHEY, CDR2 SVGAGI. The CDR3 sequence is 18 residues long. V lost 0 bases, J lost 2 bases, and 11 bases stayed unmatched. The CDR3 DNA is TGTGCCAGCAGTTACTCTTCCCCTAGCGGGGCGCTTCCCTACGAGCAGTACTTC. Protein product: CASSYSSPSGALPYEQYF.

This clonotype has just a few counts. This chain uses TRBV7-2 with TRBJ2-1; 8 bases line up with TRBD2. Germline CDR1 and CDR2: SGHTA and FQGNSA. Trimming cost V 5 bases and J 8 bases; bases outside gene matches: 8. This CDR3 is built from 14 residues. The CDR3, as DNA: TGTGCCAGCAGCAAAGGGACGGGGGGGCATGAGCAGTTCTTC. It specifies CASSKGTGGHEQFF.

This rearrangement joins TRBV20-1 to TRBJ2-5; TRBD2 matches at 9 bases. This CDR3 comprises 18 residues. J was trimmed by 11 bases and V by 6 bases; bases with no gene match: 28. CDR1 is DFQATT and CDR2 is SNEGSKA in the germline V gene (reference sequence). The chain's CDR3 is CSARKIAGAQTTGSEQYF. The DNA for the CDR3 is TGCAGTGCCCGGAAAATAGCGGGAGCCCAAACAACAGGCTCTGAGCAGTACTTC.

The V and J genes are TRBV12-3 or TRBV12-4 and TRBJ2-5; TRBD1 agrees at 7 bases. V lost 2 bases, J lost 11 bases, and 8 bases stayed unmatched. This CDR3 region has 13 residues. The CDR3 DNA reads TGTGCCAGCAGTTTACCTACAGGGGATGAGCAGTACTTC. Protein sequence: CASSLPTGDEQYF.

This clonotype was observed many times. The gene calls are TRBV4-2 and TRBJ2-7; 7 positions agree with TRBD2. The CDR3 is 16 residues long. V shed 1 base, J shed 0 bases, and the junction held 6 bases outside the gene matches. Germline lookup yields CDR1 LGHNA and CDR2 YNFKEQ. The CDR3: CASSQVSGFFSYEQYF. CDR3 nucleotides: TGTGCCAGCAGCCAAGTTAGCGGGTTCTTCTCCTACGAGCAGTACTTC.

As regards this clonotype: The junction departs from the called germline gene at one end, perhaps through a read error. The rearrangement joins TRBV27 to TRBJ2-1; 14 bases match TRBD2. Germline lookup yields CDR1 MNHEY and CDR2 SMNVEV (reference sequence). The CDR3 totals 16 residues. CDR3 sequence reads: CASSLQTSGRGDEHFF. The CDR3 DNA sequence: TGTGCCAGCAGTCTCCAGACTAGCGGGAGGGGTGATGAGCACTTCTTC.

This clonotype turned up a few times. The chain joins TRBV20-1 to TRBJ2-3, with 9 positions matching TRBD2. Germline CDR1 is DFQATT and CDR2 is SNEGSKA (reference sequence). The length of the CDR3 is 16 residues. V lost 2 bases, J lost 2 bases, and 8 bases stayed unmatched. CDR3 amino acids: CSARPPSGGFTDTQYF. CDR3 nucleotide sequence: TGCAGTGCTAGACCCCCAAGCGGGGGGTTCACAGATACGCAGTATTTT.

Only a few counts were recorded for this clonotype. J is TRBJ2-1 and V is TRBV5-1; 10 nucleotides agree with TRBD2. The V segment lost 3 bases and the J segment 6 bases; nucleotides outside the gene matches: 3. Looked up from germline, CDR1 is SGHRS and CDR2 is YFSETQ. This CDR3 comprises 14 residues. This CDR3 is CASSYLAGVNEQFF. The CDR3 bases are TGCGCCAGCAGCTATCTAGCGGGAGTCAATGAGCAGTTCTTC.

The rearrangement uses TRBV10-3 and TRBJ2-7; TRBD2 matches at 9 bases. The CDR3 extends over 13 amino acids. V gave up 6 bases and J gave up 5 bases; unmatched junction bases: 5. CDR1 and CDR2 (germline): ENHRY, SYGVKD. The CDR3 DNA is TGTGCCATCAGGACCGGGACTAGCAACGAGCAGTACTTC. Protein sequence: CAIRTGTSNEQYF.

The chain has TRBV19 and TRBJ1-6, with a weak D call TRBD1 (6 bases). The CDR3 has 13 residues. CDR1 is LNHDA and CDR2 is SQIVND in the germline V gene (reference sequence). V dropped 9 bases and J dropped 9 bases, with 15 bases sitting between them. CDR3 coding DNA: TGTGCCAGAACCACAGGGAGAGGTTCACCCCTCCACTTT. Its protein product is CARTTGRGSPLHF.

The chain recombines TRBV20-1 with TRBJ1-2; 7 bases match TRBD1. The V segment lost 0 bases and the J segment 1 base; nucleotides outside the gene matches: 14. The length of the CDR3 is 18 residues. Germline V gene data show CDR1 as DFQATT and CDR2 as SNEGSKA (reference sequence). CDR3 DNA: TGCAGTGCTAGAGATTGGGAGACGGGACAGCTTTTTAACTATGGCTACACCTTC. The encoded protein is CSARDWETGQLFNYGYTF.

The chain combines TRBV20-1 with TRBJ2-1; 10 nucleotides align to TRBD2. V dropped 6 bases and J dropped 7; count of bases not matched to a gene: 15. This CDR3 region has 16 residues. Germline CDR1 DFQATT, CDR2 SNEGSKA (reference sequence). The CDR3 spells CSAPASGGGVGNEQFF. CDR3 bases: TGCAGTGCGCCAGCTAGCGGGGGTGGGGTGGGGAATGAGCAGTTCTTC.

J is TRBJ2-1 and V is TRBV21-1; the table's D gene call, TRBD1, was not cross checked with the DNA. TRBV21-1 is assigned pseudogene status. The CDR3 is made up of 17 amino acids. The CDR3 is CASSNQTREGPYNEQFF. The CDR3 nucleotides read TGTGCCAGCAGCAATCAAACCCGGGAGGGCCCCTACAATGAGCAGTTCTTC.

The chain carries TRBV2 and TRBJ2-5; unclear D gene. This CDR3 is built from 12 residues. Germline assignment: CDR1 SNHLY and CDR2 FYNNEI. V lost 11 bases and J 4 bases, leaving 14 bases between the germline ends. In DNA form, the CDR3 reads TGTGCCGGCAAGGTGTTAGGAGAGACCCAGTACTTC. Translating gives CAGKVLGETQYF.